These T cell receptor beta chains were read from a single sample in a study of identical twins. Each CDR3 protein is one row after TCRdb ran MiXCR on the 5' RACE reads. This table has around 500,000 distinct CDR3 sequences, approximately 15% appearing once. In addition, the sample was reused for a study of yellow fever vaccine responses in identical twins.

Sequenced: CD4+ T cells sorted from blood. The receptor source for this set is a woman under 30 in good health. Each CDR3 is given with its conserved first and last residue. The D gene is left open where the match is weak. Size tells how often a clone was seen (once, few, many) or the class of an expanded clone, and some rows leave it out.

NA	NA	TRBJ2-2	TRBV6-5	TGTGCCAGCAGTTACTACAGGAGCCGACCGTACACCGGGGAGCTGTTTTTT	CASSYYRSRPYTGELFF
NA	NA	TRBJ2-1	TRBV21-1	TGTGCCAGCACTCCGGGGTTCTGGGGGGCATACTACAATGAGCAGTTCTTC	CASTPGFWGAYYNEQFF
NA	few	TRBJ2-5	TRBV10-3	TGTGCCACGAAACGGGGGGAGACCCAGTACTTC	CATKRGETQYF
NA	few	TRBJ2-4	TRBV7-2	TGTGCCAGCAGCTCCCCTCCTTACAGGGAATTTGGGAACATTCAGTACTTC	CASSSPPYREFGNIQYF
TRBD1	few	TRBJ2-1	TRBV15	TGTGCCACCAGCAGGACCGGGACAGGGGTCTTCAATGAGCAGTTCTTC	CATSRTGTGVFNEQFF
TRBD2	NA	TRBJ2-3	TRBV7-9	TGTGCCAGCAGCTTAGGCGGGAGAGACACAGATACGCAGTATTTT	CASSLGGRDTDTQYF
NA	NA	TRBJ1-1	TRBV7-2	TGTGCCAGCAGCATCAGACAGTACTCCCTCACCGAAGCTTTCTTT	CASSIRQYSLTEAFF
NA	NA	TRBJ2-3	TRBV3-1	TGTGCCAGCAGCCAAGGACAGGGAGGAACAGATACGCAGTATTTT	CASSQGQGGTDTQYF
TRBD2	NA	TRBJ2-1	TRBV12-3/TRBV12-4	TGTGCCAGCAGTCCTCGGACTAGCGGGAAGTATACTGAGCAGTTCTTC	CASSPRTSGKYTEQFF
TRBD1	once	TRBJ1-2	TRBV6-1	TGTGCCAGCAGCCCTAGACAGGGTAGCGATGGCTACACCTTC	CASSPRQGSDGYTF
NA	few	TRBJ2-5	TRBV20-1	TGCAGTGCTGGAGGTACAGAGACCCAGTACTTC	CSAGGTETQYF
NA	NA	TRBJ2-7	TRBV11-2	TGTGCCAGCAGCGCAAACCTTAATTACGAGCAGTACTTC	CASSANLNYEQYF
NA	few	TRBJ2-3	TRBV19	TGTGCCAGTAGTAAGGGGCCCGGGGATACGCAGTATTTT	CASSKGPGDTQYF
TRBD1	few	TRBJ2-1	TRBV12-3/TRBV12-4	TGTGCCAGCGCCATGGGCGGGACAGGCTACAATGAGCAGTTCTTC	CASAMGGTGYNEQFF
TRBD1	few	TRBJ2-5	TRBV12-3/TRBV12-4	TGTGCCAGCAGTTCGACCCGACAGGGCGCAGAGACCCAGTACTTC	CASSSTRQGAETQYF
NA	few	TRBJ2-5	TRBV28	TGTGCCAGCAGCCGGACTAATAAAGTGTTGGGGCACGAGACCCAGTACTTC	CASSRTNKVLGHETQYF